Each of the 27 T cell receptor beta chains below was sequenced from the same sample in a study of draining lymph node invasion in breast cancer. Sorting for CD4+ CD45RA- CD25high cells yielded memory regulatory T cells. TCRdb used MiXCR to reprocess the bulk RNA-seq reads, holding one entry per CDR3 protein. The top ten hold 7.8% of the sample, which has about 2,700 distinct CDR3 sequences, under 80% seen once. The sample was sorted memory Tregs from a lymph node. The receptors come from a female donor with luminal breast cancer.

In this sample, this clonotype turned up a few times. The chain recombines TRBV20-1 with TRBJ2-3; TRBD2 matches 7 bases. Looked up from germline, CDR1 is DFQATT and CDR2 is SNEGSKA (reference sequence). The ends lost 3 bases at V and 2 bases at J; junction bases unmatched: 2. The CDR3 totals 13 residues. The CDR3 nucleotides read TGCAGTGCTAGCGGGGGGTTCACAGATACGCAGTATTTT. The encoded protein is CSASGGFTDTQYF.

This clonotype was observed a few times. The V and J genes are TRBV18 and TRBJ2-4, with D perhaps being TRBD1 or TRBD2 (5 bases each). Germline CDR1 KGHSH, CDR2 LQKENI. The CDR3 is made up of 13 amino acids. The V end lost 3 bases, the J end lost 9 bases, and 12 bases lay between the germline ends. The CDR3 nucleotides read TGTGCCAGCTCACCTTCGGGACCCAGCATTCAGTACTTC. Translating gives CASSPSGPSIQYF.

This sequence joins TRBV5-1 and TRBJ2-7; 7 bases are a match to TRBD2. Germline CDR1 reads SGHRS; CDR2 reads YFSETQ. There are 16 residues in the CDR3. The ends lost 2 bases at V and 4 bases at J; junction bases unmatched: 12. DNA for the CDR3: TGCGCCAGCAGCTTTGGGCCAAGCGGGGTCTCTTACGAGCAGTACTTC. Translated: CASSFGPSGVSYEQYF.

This clonotype was seen a single time. The rearrangement uses TRBV7-1 and TRBJ2-3; no definite D call. TRBV7-1 is annotated as an ORF whose role is uncertain. This CDR3 spans 11 amino acids. Deletions cut 3 bases from V and 6 bases from J, with 4 bases between. Here the CDR3 reads CASSSDDTQYF. In DNA form, the CDR3 reads TGTGCCAGCAGCTCCGATGATACGCAGTATTTT.

V usage is TRBV5-1 and J usage is TRBJ2-5; 10 bases agree with TRBD1. V was clipped by 3 bases and J by 5 bases; unmatched bases: 7. The CDR3 contains 15 residues. Germline V gene sequence: CDR1 SGHRS, CDR2 YFSETQ. The CDR3 region is CASSSRQGASETQYF. The CDR3 DNA is TGCGCCAGCAGCTCCCGACAGGGGGCCAGTGAGACCCAGTACTTC.

As DNA, the CDR3 is TGTGCCAGTAATCCTCTGACAGGGGGCACAGATACGCAGTATTTT. Translated, it gives CASNPLTGGTDTQYF. The chain couples TRBV19 to TRBJ2-3; 8 bases fit TRBD1. Unmatched junction bases numbered 7, after V lost 7 bases and J lost 1 base. The length of the CDR3 is 15 residues. Looked up from germline, CDR1 is LNHDA and CDR2 is SQIVND (reference sequence). The variable domain in full, with the rest retrieved from reference TRBV19 and TRBJ2-3, is DGGITQSPKYLFRKEGQNVTLSCEQNLNHDAMYWYRQDPGQGLRLIYYSQIVNDFQKGDIAEGYSVSREKKESFPLTVTSAQKNPTAFYLCASNPLTGGTDTQYFGPGTRLTVL.

The chain is built from TRBV7-8 and TRBJ1-5, with D hard to call. Germline V gene data show CDR1 as SGHVS and CDR2 as FQNEAQ. The CDR3 has 13 residues. Trimming stripped 1 base from V and 6 bases from J, with 7 bases between. The CDR3 is CASSLGVGQPQHF. CDR3 in DNA: TGTGCCAGCAGCTTAGGGGTAGGTCAGCCCCAGCATTTT.

The rearrangement joins TRBV5-1 to TRBJ2-1, with 13 nucleotides matching TRBD2. Germline CDR1 reads SGHRS; CDR2 reads YFSETQ. The CDR3 covers 16 residues. V lost 4 bases to trimming and J lost 3 bases; unmatched junction nucleotides: 4. The CDR3 DNA sequence: TGCGCCAGCAGCACCGGGACTAGCGGGGTCTACAATGAGCAGTTCTTC. Its protein is CASSTGTSGVYNEQFF.

This rearrangement joins TRBV2 to TRBJ2-7; 8 nucleotides line up with TRBD1. The germline CDR1 and CDR2 sequences are SNHLY and FYNNEI. Trimming took 9 bases from V and 6 from J; bases not matched to a gene: 16. This CDR3 spans 15 amino acids. The CDR3 spells CASLPGQVVPGEQYF. The DNA for the CDR3 is TGTGCCAGTCTACCGGGACAGGTCGTTCCCGGCGAGCAGTACTTC.

The V and J genes are TRBV3-1 and TRBJ1-2; no firm D call. Trimming took 4 bases from V and 3 from J, leaving 6 bases between them. This CDR3 is 12 amino acids long. Germline V CDR1 and CDR2: LGHDT, YNNKEL (reference sequence). The CDR3 nucleotides are TGTGCCAGCAGCCGACGGTACTATGGCTACACCTTC. It specifies CASSRRYYGYTF.

This chain's CDR3 is CASSLTGTGNGPGELFF. The CDR3 bases are TGTGCCAGCAGTTTAACCGGGACAGGGAATGGGCCCGGGGAGCTGTTTTTT. This rearrangement joins TRBV12-3 or TRBV12-4 to TRBJ2-2; 9 positions agree with TRBD1. V lost 2 bases and J lost 6; bases outside the gene matches: 10. This CDR3 is 17 amino acids long.

The rearrangement uses TRBV9 and TRBJ1-1; the D gene is possibly TRBD1 (5 bases). The V end lost 4 bases, the J end lost 8 bases, and 21 bases lay between the germline ends. The germline CDR1 and CDR2 sequences are SGDLS and YYNGEE. The CDR3 loop spans 15 amino acids. CDR3 coding DNA: TGTGCCAGCAGCCAAGGGTTAATTAGGGGAGACGAAGCTTTCTTT. Amino acid sequence: CASSQGLIRGDEAFF.

The genes are TRBV20-1 and TRBJ2-1; 12 nucleotides align to TRBD2. Germline V gives CDR1 DFQATT, CDR2 SNEGSKA (reference sequence). This CDR3 has 17 amino acids. Trimming removed 5 bases from V and 0 bases from J; junction bases left unmatched: 8. CDR3 loop: CSALQLTSGSSYNEQFF. CDR3 nucleotide sequence: TGCAGTGCTCTCCAGTTGACTAGCGGGAGCTCCTACAATGAGCAGTTCTTC.

V is TRBV28 and J is TRBJ2-7; D possibly matches TRBD1 or TRBD2 (5 bases each). This CDR3 comprises 13 residues. Looked up from germline, CDR1 is MDHEN and CDR2 is SYDVKM. Trimming took off 5 bases at V and 3 bases at J, with 11 bases between the two ends. For the CDR3, the DNA is TGTGCCAGCAGTGCCAGAGGGGACTACGAGCAGTACTTC. Translating it yields CASSARGDYEQYF. The full variable domain, its missing parts supplied by reference TRBV28 and TRBJ2-7, is DVKVTQSSRYLVKRTGEKVFLECVQDMDHENMFWYRQDPGLGLRLIYFSYDVKMKEKGDIPEGYSVSREKKERFSLILESASTNQTSMYLCASSARGDYEQYFGPGTRLTVT.

V gene TRBV6-5 combines with J gene TRBJ1-3, with a possible D match to TRBD1 (6 bases). Germline-derived CDR1 and CDR2 are MNHEY and SVGAGI. This CDR3 contains 16 residues. The ends were cut back, 0 bases at V and 0 bases at J, with 9 bases in the middle. The CDR3 protein is CASSYSGQSSGNTIYF. DNA for the CDR3: TGTGCCAGCAGTTACTCCGGACAGTCCTCTGGAAACACCATATATTTT.

This CDR3 reads CASSLVRGRGETEAFF. Written as DNA, the CDR3 is TGTGCCAGCAGCTTAGTCAGGGGGCGGGGAGAGACTGAAGCTTTCTTT. The chain combines TRBV7-2 with TRBJ1-1, with TRBD1 matching over 8 bases. The V gene's germline CDR1 is SGHTA and CDR2 FQGNSA. The CDR3 extends over 16 amino acids. J was trimmed by 5 bases and V by 1 base; bases with no gene match: 9.

This clonotype was counted a single time. This chain links TRBV7-9 with TRBJ1-1; D call uncertain. Trimming removed 5 bases from V and 7 bases from J, with 11 bases in between. Germline V gives CDR1 SEHNR, CDR2 FQNEAQ (reference sequence). The CDR3 has 12 residues. CDR3 amino acids: CASSSGRSEAFF. CDR3 coding DNA: TGTGCCAGCAGCAGCGGACGGAGTGAAGCTTTCTTT.

The chain combines TRBV29-1 with TRBJ2-1, with D possibly being TRBD1 (5 bases). Germline lookup yields CDR1 SQVTM and CDR2 ANQGSEA. Trimming shortened V by 3 bases and J by 12 bases, and 12 bases separated the two germline ends. The CDR3 contains 11 residues. CDR3 DNA sequence: TGCAGCGTTGACAAGGGGTTTGGGCAGTTCTTC. Residues: CSVDKGFGQFF.

This clonotype was seen a handful of times. The rearrangement joins TRBV7-2 to TRBJ2-7; D might be TRBD1 or TRBD2, each matching 5 bases. V lost 1 base and J 6 bases, leaving 13 bases between the germline ends. The CDR3 is made up of 14 amino acids. Germline assignment: CDR1 SGHTA and CDR2 FQGNSA. The CDR3 coding sequence is TGTGCCAGCAGCTTAGTCTCCGGGACGGTCGAGCAGTACTTC. This encodes CASSLVSGTVEQYF. The full variable domain, its missing parts supplied by reference TRBV7-2 and TRBJ2-7, is GAGVSQSPSNKVTEKGKDVELRCDPISGHTALYWYRQSLGQGLEFLIYFQGNSAPDKSGLPSDRFSAERTGGSVSTLTIQRTQQEDSAVYLCASSLVSGTVEQYFGPGTRLTVT.

V usage is TRBV7-2 and J usage is TRBJ1-5, with 7 bases that match TRBD1. This CDR3 spans 14 amino acids. With 7 bases clipped from V and 2 bases from J, the junction kept 5 bases outside the gene matches. CDR1 SGHTA and CDR2 FQGNSA come from the germline V gene. Here the CDR3 DNA reads TGTGCCAGCACCCGAGGGGGCGGCAATCAGCCCCAGCATTTT. Its translation: CASTRGGGNQPQHF.

The chain carries TRBV7-2 and TRBJ1-5, with TRBD1 matching over 9 bases. Germline assignment: CDR1 SGHTA and CDR2 FQGNSA. V dropped 1 base and J dropped 0; count of bases not matched to a gene: 10. The CDR3 sequence is 19 residues long. Here the CDR3 DNA reads TGTGCCAGCAGCTTAGTTACAGGGGGCCGCGGGTATAGCAATCAGCCCCAGCATTTT. It translates to CASSLVTGGRGYSNQPQHF.

This clonotype has a handful of counts. J is TRBJ1-2 and V is TRBV6-5; no reliable D call. Germline V CDR1 and CDR2: MNHEY, SVGAGI. Trimming left V 0 bases short and J 4 bases short, with 12 bases between. This CDR3 is 15 amino acids long. The CDR3 region has the DNA TGTGCCAGCAGTTACTCGCCCGAGACGGGCTATGGCTACACCTTC. Translated, it gives CASSYSPETGYGYTF.

A single count supports this clonotype. V gene TRBV19 combines with J gene TRBJ2-7; D possibly corresponds to TRBD2 (7 bases). V lost 3 bases and J 5 bases, leaving 20 bases between the germline ends. CDR3 length: 16 residues. Germline CDR1 reads LNHDA; CDR2 reads SQIVND (reference sequence). The CDR3 DNA follows: TGTGCCAGTAGTATTCATAGGGGGGGGGCGATCAACGAGCAGTACTTC. Translation gives CASSIHRGGAINEQYF.

V usage is TRBV12-3 or TRBV12-4 and J usage is TRBJ1-5; perhaps TRBD1 as D (5 bases). Trimming cost V 7 bases and J 3 bases, with 13 bases left between them. The length of the CDR3 is 14 residues. CDR3 coding DNA: TGTGCCAGCAACATTGGGGGTCCCAATCAGCCCCAGCATTTT. Translated: CASNIGGPNQPQHF.

The chain is built from TRBV4-3 and TRBJ2-7; D might be TRBD2 (7 bases). V lost 1 base and J lost 3, with 19 bases in between. Germline values: CDR1 LGHNA, CDR2 YSLEER. The CDR3 totals 17 residues. The CDR3 is CASSQVGHGGGSYEQYF. DNA of the CDR3: TGCGCCAGCAGCCAAGTGGGCCATGGGGGCGGGAGCTACGAGCAGTACTTC.

This clonotype has more than one count but fewer than ten. The chain employs TRBV10-2 and TRBJ2-5; 10 nucleotides match TRBD2. The CDR3 covers 16 residues. CDR1 and CDR2 from the germline V gene are WSHSY and SAAADI. Germline trimming cut 4 bases from V and 3 bases from J; bases unmatched to any gene: 8. CDR3 nucleotide sequence: TGCGCCAGCAGTGGTAGCGGGGGGCCTTCCGAAGAGACCCAGTACTTC. This codes for CASSGSGGPSEETQYF.

The rearrangement joins TRBV4-1 to TRBJ2-3; TRBD2 matches at 13 bases. After removal of 0 bases from V and 6 bases from J, the junction contained 0 bases not matched to a gene. The CDR3 extends over 15 amino acids. Germline V gene lookup returns CDR1 MGHRA and CDR2 YSYEKL. The CDR3 protein is CASSQEGLAGDTQYF. The CDR3 DNA reads TGCGCCAGCAGCCAAGAGGGACTAGCGGGGGATACGCAGTATTTT.